The 23 T cell receptor beta chains listed next were all sequenced from one sample in a study of CXCR3-negative and CXCR3-positive naive CD8 T cells (dated by TCRdb to between 2018 and 2021). The reads were generated on a NextSeq 550. The Human TCR Profiling Kit (MiLaboratory) was used to make UMI-labeled 5' RACE TRB cDNA libraries. TCRdb reprocessed the reads and assigns one entry to each CDR3 protein sequence, leaving out DNA. The table held for this sample gives about 8,000 distinct CDR3 sequences. The top ten clones comprise less than 1.5% of the sample. Sequenced material: naive CXCR3- CD8+ T cells from blood. This specimen's cell subset or site label, interpreted: CD45RO-CCR7+CD27+CD95- naive CD8+ T cells lacking CXCR3 (TNR3-). These receptors were obtained from a human donor in good health. Some clones in this sample may be carry-over from other donors' samples.

The chain uses TRBV6-5 and TRBJ1-1. The CDR3 has 13 amino acids. Germline V lookup: CDR1 MNHEY, CDR2 SVGAGI. CDR3 sequence: CASSYSLVREAFF.

This clonotype is identified as medium-sized (0.01 to 0.1%) from frequency. This chain uses TRBV7-9 with TRBJ1-1. This CDR3 contains 13 residues. Germline-derived CDR1 and CDR2 are SEHNR and FQNEAQ (reference sequence). The CDR3 sequence: CASSLTSTREAFF.

This clonotype counts as medium-sized by frequency. The CDR3 here is CSVEEDPKRETQYF. J is TRBJ2-5 and V is TRBV29-1. The CDR3 spans 14 residues. Germline values: CDR1 SQVTM, CDR2 ANQGSEA.

The chain is built from TRBV2 and TRBJ2-7; TCRdb picks TRBD1, but there is no DNA to check that call. The CDR3 runs to 16 residues. The germline gives CDR1 SNHLY, CDR2 FYNNEI. CDR3 in amino acids: CASSPALGRNSYEQYF.

V gene TRBV12-3 or TRBV12-4 combines with J gene TRBJ1-5; with no DNA, the TCRdb D assignment of TRBD1 cannot be verified. The CDR3 spans 15 residues. The CDR3 sequence: CASTPSISSNQPQHF.

The chain's CDR3 is CASSALPGSAEQFF. The rearrangement joins TRBV7-9 to TRBJ2-1; as DNA is missing, the TRBD2 call by TCRdb cannot be tested. Germline V gives CDR1 SEHNR, CDR2 FQNEAQ (reference sequence). This CDR3 spans 14 amino acids.

This clonotype is deemed medium-sized (0.01 to 0.1%) by its frequency. The V gene is TRBV7-2, the J gene TRBJ2-1; TCRdb selects TRBD1, and the lack of DNA leaves this call unchecked. Germline V gene sequence: CDR1 SGHTA, CDR2 FQGNSA. This CDR3 comprises 13 residues. CDR3 loop: CASSLPPFDEQFF.

The chain joins TRBV5-1 to TRBJ2-3. The CDR3 is 12 residues long. The germline V gene has CDR1 SGHRS and CDR2 YFSETQ. The CDR3: CASSFGTDTQYF.

This clonotype ranks as medium-sized in terms of frequency. The chain uses TRBV14 and TRBJ2-2. The CDR3 runs 17 residues. The germline V gene has CDR1 SGHDN and CDR2 FVKESK. The CDR3 spells CASSQEGWISNTGELFF.

The rearrangement uses TRBV29-1 and TRBJ2-5; as DNA is missing, the TRBD1 call by TCRdb cannot be tested. CDR3 length: 14 residues. Per the germline V gene, CDR1 is SQVTM and CDR2 is ANQGSEA. CDR3 region: CSVDPRDTQETQYF.

This chain uses TRBV20-1 with TRBJ2-7. This CDR3 contains 11 residues. The germline CDR1 and CDR2 sequences are DFQATT and SNEGSKA (reference sequence). CDR3 amino acids: CSAPASYEQYF.

The chain recombines TRBV2 with TRBJ2-7. The CDR3 runs 13 residues. Germline V CDR1 and CDR2: SNHLY, FYNNEI. CDR3 amino acids: CASSEPETYEPYF.

This clonotype is deemed medium-sized (0.01 to 0.1%) by its frequency. This chain links TRBV4-1 with TRBJ2-2; TCRdb's D gene call, TRBD2, goes unchecked for lack of DNA. The V gene's germline CDR1 is MGHRA and CDR2 YSYEKL. CDR3 size: 15 residues. The CDR3 is CASSLVGSGTGELFF.

This clonotype is classed as medium-sized (0.01 to 0.1%) by frequency. The chain combines TRBV20-1 with TRBJ2-5; the D gene TCRdb calls, TRBD2, cannot be checked with no DNA. The CDR3 runs to 16 residues. Per the germline V gene, CDR1 is DFQATT and CDR2 is SNEGSKA (reference sequence). CDR3: CSARLASGMEWVTQYF.

This clonotype registers medium-sized by frequency. The chain employs TRBV5-4 and TRBJ1-2; there is no DNA to check the TCRdb D call of TRBD1. Germline V lookup: CDR1 SGHNT, CDR2 YYREEE (reference sequence). The CDR3 has 14 amino acids. This CDR3 is CASLDTSRVGGYTF.

According to its frequency, this clonotype is medium-sized (0.01 to 0.1%). V gene TRBV7-9 combines with J gene TRBJ1-2; TCRdb lists TRBD1, though no DNA is available to test this call. Germline lookup yields CDR1 SEHNR and CDR2 FQNEAQ (reference sequence). This CDR3 is built from 18 residues. The CDR3 spells CASSPPVIGGSQSYGYTF.

This clonotype is deemed medium-sized by its frequency. The chain couples TRBV5-1 to TRBJ2-1; TCRdb proposes TRBD2, but this gene call is untestable without DNA. Germline CDR1 SGHRS, CDR2 YFSETQ. The CDR3 contains 15 residues. CDR3 residues: CASSGGLAEQNEQFF.

The chain combines TRBV6-1 with TRBJ2-1; there is no DNA to check the TCRdb D call of TRBD2. The CDR3 extends over 14 amino acids. CDR1 and CDR2 (germline): MNHNS, SASEGT. The CDR3 region is CASSGPPSYNEQFF.

The chain employs TRBV5-6 and TRBJ2-3; TCRdb selects TRBD1, and the lack of DNA leaves this call unchecked. This CDR3 has 14 amino acids. Per the germline V gene, CDR1 is SGHDT and CDR2 is YYEEEE. The CDR3: CASSSTGDPDTQYF.

This chain uses TRBV29-1 with TRBJ2-1; TCRdb's assignment of TRBD2 cannot be checked, as there is no DNA. The CDR3 covers 14 residues. The germline gives CDR1 SQVTM, CDR2 ANQGSEA. The CDR3 loop reads CSVEFSGSYNEQFF.

The chain couples TRBV11-3 to TRBJ1-1. Germline loops: CDR1 SGHNT, CDR2 YENEEA. There are 13 residues in the CDR3. The CDR3 loop is CASSLRQNTEAFF.

This clonotype registers medium-sized by frequency. The chain is built from TRBV29-1 and TRBJ2-4; TCRdb indicates TRBD2, and absent DNA this call remains unverified. The CDR3 runs to 13 residues. Germline V gene sequence: CDR1 SQVTM, CDR2 ANQGSEA. CDR3 sequence reads: CSVNGGEGNIQYF.

The genes are TRBV24-1 and TRBJ2-2; TCRdb reports TRBD1, a call that lacks DNA to check it against. Germline values: CDR1 KGHDR, CDR2 SFDVKD. This CDR3 spans 16 amino acids. CDR3 protein: CATGDRPGRNTGELFF.